This T cell receptor (beta chain) derives from a study of glioma-infiltrating T cells after dendritic cell vaccination. The CDR3 runs 15 residues. Deletions cut 10 bases from V and 8 bases from J, with 24 bases between. Germline V lookup: CDR1 MNHNS, CDR2 SASEGT. Profiling relied on immunoSEQ multiplex PCR, and the TCRdb table lists in-frame clones only, not all of them. The sample has tens of thousands of clones, roughly 82% seen once. PBMC were collected before vaccination, two weeks after the third vaccination, and at progression. The sample here was blood, taken before dendritic cell vaccination. This TCR derives from a human donor with glioblastoma. The chain links TRBV6-1 to TRBJ2-1; D gene ambiguous. The CDR3, as DNA: TGTGCCACCATCCATAACTCACTCGGTATCCATGAGCAGTTCTTC. Residues: CATIHNSLGIHEQFF.